A single sample gave rise to the 20 T cell receptor beta chains below, sequenced in a study of blood T cell repertoires in COVID-19. Measured with immunoSEQ multiplex PCR; TCRdb has only the in-frame clones, and not every one. The sample carries hundreds of thousands of clones, 80% to 90% recorded once. The sample was peripheral blood. The receptors here all came from a man between 40 and 49 years old with acute or convalescent COVID-19.

Written as DNA, the CDR3 is TGTGCCAGTAGTGGGACAGGGACGACCCCCAATGAGCAGTTCTTC. It specifies CASSGTGTTPNEQFF. The chain has TRBV19 and TRBJ2-1; 9 nucleotides match TRBD1. The CDR3 has 15 residues. V was pared by 5 bases and J by 6 bases, with 8 bases of the junction left unmatched. From germline, CDR1 is LNHDA and CDR2 SQIVND (reference sequence).

This chain uses TRBV19 with TRBJ2-3; 10 bases map to TRBD2. CDR3 size: 14 residues. Germline lookup yields CDR1 LNHDA and CDR2 SQIVND (reference sequence). The CDR3 is CAAASGGIADTQYF. The DNA of the CDR3 is TGTGCGGCGGCTAGCGGGGGCATAGCGGATACGCAGTATTTT. The whole variable domain, filled in from reference TRBV19 and TRBJ2-3, reads DGGITQSPKYLFRKEGQNVTLSCEQNLNHDAMYWYRQDPGQGLRLIYYSQIVNDFQKGDIAEGYSVSREKKESFPLTVTSAQKNPTAFYLCAAASGGIADTQYFGPGTRLTVL.

The rearrangement uses TRBV28 and TRBJ1-1; 7 bases align to TRBD1. Germline CDR1 MDHEN, CDR2 SYDVKM. CDR3 length equals 12 residues. Trimming at V came to 8 bases and at J to 5 bases, leaving 5 bases not matched to a gene. CDR3 coding DNA: TGTGCCAGCGGTCAGGGGGTTACTGAAGCTTTCTTT. It is translated as CASGQGVTEAFF.

J is TRBJ2-2 and V is TRBV2, with 8 bases identical to TRBD1. V trimming: 2 bases; J trimming: 7 bases; junction bases outside the gene matches: 3. CDR1 and CDR2 from the germline V gene are SNHLY and FYNNEI. There are 14 residues in the CDR3. The CDR3 nucleotides are TGTGCCAGCAGTGAACAGGGGGCGTTCGGGGAGCTGTTTTTT. It yields the protein CASSEQGAFGELFF. The full variable domain, completed using reference TRBV2 and TRBJ2-2, is EPEVTQTPSHQVTQMGQEVILRCVPISNHLYFYWYRQILGQKVEFLVSFYNNEISEKSEIFDDQFSVERPDGSNFTLKIRSTKLEDSAMYFCASSEQGAFGELFFGEGSRLTVL.

CDR3 residues: CASSWQGGLATEAFF. For the CDR3, the DNA is TGTGCCAGCAGTTGGCAGGGAGGTTTGGCCACTGAAGCTTTCTTT. The chain uses TRBV5-5 and TRBJ1-1; TRBD1 is a possible D gene (5 bases). Germline V gives CDR1 SGHKS, CDR2 YYEKEE (reference sequence). The CDR3 runs to 15 residues. V shed 5 bases and J shed 4 bases, with 18 bases lying between them.

V gene TRBV3-1 (or the pseudogene TRBV3-2) combines with J gene TRBJ1-6, with TRBD1 matching 7 bases. The CDR3 runs 19 residues. The V gene end was trimmed by 2 bases and the J gene end by 0 bases; junction bases not matched to a gene: 10. CDR1 is LGHDT, CDR2 YNNKEL, per germline (reference sequence). The CDR3 region has the DNA TGTGCCAGCAGCCAACAGGGGGGTCTCGGCAGCTCCTATAATTCACCCCTCCACTTT. This gives the protein CASSQQGGLGSSYNSPLHF.

CDR3 DNA sequence: TGCGCCAGCAGCTTGGCCGGGGGAGGCTACACCTTC. The encoded protein is CASSLAGGGYTF. The chain has TRBV5-1 and TRBJ1-2, with D perhaps matching TRBD1 (5 bases). The ends were cut back, 0 bases at V and 8 bases at J, with 8 bases in the middle. The CDR3 runs 12 residues. In germline, CDR1 is SGHRS, CDR2 YFSETQ.

The chain combines TRBV28 with TRBJ2-7, with 8 bases lining up with TRBD1. Per germline, CDR1 MDHEN and CDR2 SYDVKM. The CDR3 is 13 amino acids. The V gene end was trimmed by 11 bases and the J gene end by 3 bases; junction bases not matched to a gene: 9. The CDR3 is CACLGQGFYEQYF. Here the CDR3 DNA reads TGTGCCTGCCTTGGACAGGGTTTCTACGAGCAGTACTTC.

The CDR3 region has the DNA TGTGCCAGCAGTGCTTACTCAAGCTCCTATAATTCACCCCTCCACTTT. Amino acid sequence: CASSAYSSSYNSPLHF. This chain links TRBV6-1 with TRBJ1-6, with no clear D. V was pared by 4 bases and J by 0 bases, with 10 bases between. The CDR3 runs to 16 residues. The germline CDR1 and CDR2 sequences are MNHNS and SASEGT.

The chain combines TRBV21-1 with TRBJ1-5; the table names TRBD1, a call not compared with the DNA. TRBV21-1 is a pseudogene locus. This CDR3 spans 14 amino acids. CDR3 protein: CASSKVGGSQPQHF. Here the CDR3 DNA reads TGTGCCAGCAGCAAGGTAGGGGGAAGTCAGCCCCAGCATTTT.

The CDR3 is CSAHRVLNTEAFF. In DNA, the CDR3 is TGCAGCGCTCACCGGGTTTTGAACACTGAAGCTTTCTTT. The chain has TRBV29-1 and TRBJ1-1; D unclear. CDR1 SQVTM and CDR2 ANQGSEA come from the germline V gene. This CDR3 spans 13 amino acids. V was clipped by 7 bases and J by 0 bases, with 12 bases between them.

This chain uses TRBV9 with TRBJ2-2; 8 nucleotides line up with TRBD1. V shed 4 bases and J 7 bases; nucleotides not matched to a gene: 12. Germline V gene lookup returns CDR1 SGDLS and CDR2 YYNGEE. CDR3 length: 16 residues. The CDR3 sequence is CASSTLDREENGELFF. DNA of the CDR3: TGTGCCAGCAGCACCTTGGACAGGGAAGAGAACGGGGAGCTGTTTTTT.

For this clone: This specimen includes other DNA sequences encoding the same CDR3. This sequence joins TRBV3-1 (or the pseudogene TRBV3-2) and TRBJ2-2, with D hard to call. Germline loops: CDR1 LGHDT, CDR2 YNNKEL (reference sequence). Trimming took 2 bases from V and 5 from J, leaving 6 bases between them. This CDR3 region has 13 residues. The CDR3 DNA reads TGTGCCAGCAGCCAAAGAGGAACCGGGGAGCTGTTTTTT. Its translation: CASSQRGTGELFF.

V gene TRBV5-4 combines with J gene TRBJ2-3; 13 nucleotides line up with TRBD2. The CDR3 length is 17 residues. CDR1 is SGHNT, CDR2 YYREEE, per germline (reference sequence). V shed 1 base and J 4 bases; nucleotides not matched to a gene: 6. The CDR3 protein is CASSLTSGGAVADTQYF. The CDR3 bases are TGTGCCAGCAGCTTGACTAGCGGGGGGGCCGTGGCAGATACGCAGTATTTT.

This chain joins TRBV11-2 and TRBJ2-1; D perhaps matches TRBD2 (5 bases). Trimming cost V 2 bases and J 15 bases, with 14 bases left between them. The CDR3 contains 12 residues. Germline lookup yields CDR1 SGHAT and CDR2 FQNNGV. The CDR3: CASSLYGVEWFF. The CDR3 region has the DNA TGTGCCAGCAGCTTATACGGGGTCGAATGGTTCTTC.

Remarks on this clone: This sample includes further DNA sequences coding for the same CDR3. The chain has TRBV6-5 and TRBJ1-1; D is uncertain. CDR3 length: 14 amino acids. Deletions cut 0 bases from V and 1 base from J, with 6 bases between. CDR1 and CDR2 from the germline V gene are MNHEY and SVGAGI. The CDR3 sequence is CASSYSTGNTEAFF. In DNA form, the CDR3 reads TGTGCCAGCAGTTACTCGACGGGGAACACTGAAGCTTTCTTT.

The V and J genes are TRBV27 and TRBJ2-7, with 9 bases aligning to TRBD1. Losses at the gene ends were 3 bases for V and 4 bases for J; bases not matched to a gene: 1. This CDR3 contains 13 residues. The germline CDR1 and CDR2 sequences are MNHEY and SMNVEV (reference sequence). For the CDR3, the DNA is TGTGCCAGCAGTTTCGGGACAGGGTACGAGCAGTACTTC. Its protein is CASSFGTGYEQYF.

The CDR3 here is CASSPRGGAPSGYTF. The CDR3 DNA reads TGTGCCAGCAGTCCCCGCGGAGGGGCCCCGTCGGGCTACACCTTC. This chain joins TRBV6-5 and TRBJ1-2, with D possibly TRBD1 on 5 matching bases. Germline CDR1 MNHEY, CDR2 SVGAGI. Deletions cut 5 bases from V and 8 bases from J, with 21 bases between. The CDR3 is made up of 15 amino acids.

The chain combines TRBV30 with TRBJ2-7, with 11 bases aligning to TRBD2. J was trimmed by 7 bases and V by 6 bases; bases with no gene match: 5. Germline CDR1 and CDR2: GTSNPN and SVGIG (reference sequence). The length of the CDR3 is 12 residues. The CDR3 nucleotides read TGTGCCTGTCCTCGGACTAGCGGGGAGCAGTACTTC. This codes for CACPRTSGEQYF.

As regards this clone: The identical CDR3 is also encoded by other nucleotide sequences in the sample. The V gene is TRBV5-1, the J gene TRBJ2-2, with D uncertain. CDR1 is SGHRS and CDR2 is YFSETQ in the germline V gene. The CDR3 loop spans 15 amino acids. V was pared by 4 bases and J by 0 bases, with 10 bases between. CDR3 region: CASSLNTANTGELFF. CDR3 nucleotides: TGCGCCAGCAGCCTTAACACCGCGAACACCGGGGAGCTGTTTTTT.